A selection of T cell receptor beta chains follows, all from one sample in a study of CD8 T cells in Susac syndrome. Each CDR3 protein is one row after TCRdb ran MiXCR on the immunoSEQ multiplex PCR reads. The top ten hold roughly 0.22% of the sample, which has about 290,000 distinct CDR3 sequences, about 82% seen once. Sequenced input: CD8+ T cells from PBMCs. Every receptor here comes from a human donor with multiple sclerosis. The CDR3 runs from the conserved cysteine through the conserved F or W. A D gene is named only where the DNA matches it firmly. A clone size is listed for some rows: how often the clone was seen (once, few, many), or a class if it is expanded.

>TRBV24-1|-|once|TRBJ2-2
CATVGQTTGELFF
TGTGCCACCGTAGGACAGACCACCGGGGAGCTGTTTTTT
>TRBV4-3|-|-|TRBJ2-7
CASSQDALDYEQYF
TGCGCCAGCAGCCAAGACGCACTAGACTACGAGCAGTACTTC
>TRBV5-7|TRBD1|-|TRBJ1-4
CASSLVKAGGDHKNEKLFF
TGTGCCAGCAGCTTGGTTAAGGCAGGGGGTGACCACAAGAATGAAAAACTGTTTTTT
>TRBV3-1|TRBD1|-|TRBJ1-5
CASSPGTGRSQPQHF
TGTGCCAGCAGCCCTGGGACAGGGAGGAGCCAGCCCCAGCATTTT
>TRBV4-3|-|-|TRBJ1-3
CASAEGSYSGNTIYF
TGCGCCAGCGCTGAGGGGTCTTACTCTGGAAACACCATATATTTT
>TRBV7-2|TRBD2|-|TRBJ2-5
CASSFRLAGGPRPETQYF
TGTGCCAGCAGCTTCAGACTAGCGGGAGGGCCTAGGCCAGAGACCCAGTACTTC
>TRBV6-1|TRBD2|-|TRBJ2-1
CASSAMGEGSYNEQFF
TGTGCCAGCAGCGCCATGGGGGAGGGGTCCTACAATGAGCAGTTCTTC
>TRBV29-1|TRBD1|-|TRBJ2-3
CSVSQGIPTDTQYF
TGCAGCGTATCACAGGGGATCCCCACAGATACGCAGTATTTT
>TRBV4-3|TRBD1|-|TRBJ1-3
CASSQGQGGNTIYF
TGCGCCAGCAGCCAAGGACAGGGTGGAAACACCATATATTTT
>TRBV20-1|-|-|TRBJ2-1
CSANEVGYEQFF
TGCAGTGCTAACGAAGTAGGCTATGAGCAGTTCTTC
>TRBV20-1|-|few|TRBJ2-7
CSARDRNRVYEQYF
TGCAGTGCTAGAGATAGGAACAGGGTCTACGAGCAGTACTTC
>TRBV11-2|-|-|TRBJ1-1
CASSPTRGRNTEAFF
TGTGCCAGCAGCCCGACCAGGGGCAGGAACACTGAAGCTTTCTTT
>TRBV7-8|-|-|TRBJ1-5
CASSSASVSQPQHF
TGTGCCAGCAGCTCGGCGTCAGTGTCCCAGCCCCAGCATTTT
>TRBV10-3|TRBD1|-|TRBJ1-1
CAISDVPGGFGEAFF
TGTGCCATCAGTGATGTCCCAGGGGGCTTCGGAGAAGCTTTCTTT
>TRBV12-3/TRBV12-4|-|-|TRBJ2-1
CANGDYNEQFF
TGTGCCAACGGGGACTACAATGAGCAGTTCTTC
>TRBV29-1|-|-|TRBJ2-1
CSVQDPKGYNEQFF
TGCAGCGTTCAAGACCCGAAAGGCTACAATGAGCAGTTCTTC
>TRBV28|-|-|TRBJ2-5
CASRPQGAMVETQYF
TGTGCCAGCAGACCTCAGGGCGCCATGGTTGAGACCCAGTACTTC
>TRBV14|-|-|TRBJ2-5
CASSQELWETQYF
TGTGCCAGCAGCCAAGAACTATGGGAGACCCAGTACTTC
>TRBV7-2|TRBD1|once|TRBJ1-1
CASSLDRGVGTEAFF
TGTGCCAGCAGCTTAGACAGGGGGGTTGGCACTGAAGCTTTCTTT
>TRBV5-5|-|once|TRBJ2-7
CASSLGGLLTPSYEQYF
TGTGCCAGCAGCTTGGGGGGACTTTTGACACCCTCCTACGAGCAGTACTTC
>TRBV4-1|TRBD1|-|TRBJ1-1
CASSPEPGTGLFNTEAFF
TGCGCCAGCAGCCCTGAGCCCGGGACAGGGTTGTTTAACACTGAAGCTTTCTTT
>TRBV28|TRBD2|few|TRBJ2-5
CASSSWTSDQETQYF
TGTGCCAGCAGTTCCTGGACTAGCGACCAAGAGACCCAGTACTTC
>TRBV27|TRBD2|-|TRBJ2-5
CASRLLAGGGETQYF
TGTGCCAGCAGACTCTTAGCGGGAGGTGGGGAGACCCAGTACTTC
>TRBV4-3|-|few|TRBJ1-2
CASSQDTTANYGYTF
TGCGCCAGCAGCCAAGATACTACAGCTAACTATGGCTACACCTTC
>TRBV4-3|TRBD2|-|TRBJ2-1
CASSLTYGTSGTDITYNEQFF
TGCGCCAGCAGCCTTACCTATGGGACTAGCGGGACTGATATCACCTACAATGAGCAGTTCTTC
>TRBV20-1|TRBD2|-|TRBJ2-1
CSAPGLAYNEQFF
TGCAGTGCCCCTGGACTAGCATACAATGAGCAGTTCTTC
>TRBV27|-|-|TRBJ2-1
CASSFDPFGEQFF
TGTGCCAGCAGTTTCGATCCCTTTGGTGAGCAGTTCTTC
>TRBV6-2/TRBV6-3|TRBD1|-|TRBJ2-1
CASSFHRDRGQHEQFF
TGTGCCAGCAGTTTCCACCGGGACAGGGGGCAGCATGAGCAGTTCTTC
>TRBV28|-|-|TRBJ2-7
CASSLSGSTDEQYF
TGTGCCAGCAGTTTATCCGGCAGTACTGACGAGCAGTACTTC
>TRBV20-1|-|-|TRBJ2-5
CNALAVQETQYF
TGCAACGCCCTCGCGGTCCAAGAGACCCAGTACTTC
>TRBV20-1|TRBD2|-|TRBJ2-7
CSASRGLAGGAYEQYF
TGCAGTGCTAGCCGGGGACTAGCGGGAGGGGCCTACGAGCAGTACTTC
>TRBV9|TRBD2|-|TRBJ2-1
CASSLTSGGEEQFF
TGTGCCAGCAGCCTTACTAGCGGTGGGGAGGAGCAGTTCTTC
>TRBV5-8|-|-|TRBJ2-7
CASSFGYRERYEQYF
TGTGCCAGCAGCTTCGGGTACAGGGAACGTTACGAGCAGTACTTC
>TRBV6-5|-|-|TRBJ2-7
CASSPSSGSYEQYF
TGTGCCAGCAGTCCGTCCAGTGGGTCCTACGAGCAGTACTTC
>TRBV20-1|TRBD2|-|TRBJ2-3
CSARAPRPGLGADTQYF
TGCAGTGCTAGAGCTCCACGTCCGGGACTAGGGGCCGATACGCAGTATTTT
>TRBV7-9|TRBD2|-|TRBJ2-7
CASSSPSTGTSGTQQYF
TGTGCCAGCAGCTCCCCGTCGACCGGGACTAGCGGGACCCAGCAGTACTTC
>TRBV4-2|TRBD2|-|TRBJ2-1
CASSPGGRGSYNEQFF
TGTGCCAGCAGCCCGGGGGGGCGGGGGTCCTACAATGAGCAGTTCTTC
>TRBV3-1|TRBD1|-|TRBJ1-1
CASSLRGAGTGVTEAFF
TGTGCCAGCAGCCTCCGAGGAGCCGGGACAGGGGTAACTGAAGCTTTCTTT
>TRBV20-1|TRBD2|-|TRBJ2-3
CSASPAGVADTQYF
TGCAGTGCTAGTCCAGCGGGAGTCGCAGATACGCAGTATTTT
>TRBV9|-|-|TRBJ2-1
CASSGGPSNEQFF
TGTGCCAGCAGCGGGGGGCCAAGCAATGAGCAGTTCTTC
>TRBV7-2|-|-|TRBJ1-4
CASSLGGRVLSRQLFF
TGTGCCAGCAGCTTAGGGGGTCGGGTTTTATCCCGGCAACTGTTTTTT
>TRBV11-2|TRBD1|-|TRBJ1-2
CASSLATTTGGYGYTF
TGTGCCAGCAGCTTAGCCACAACCACAGGGGGCTATGGCTACACCTTC
>TRBV13|TRBD2|-|TRBJ2-1
CASYPLAGSYNEQFF
TGTGCCAGCTACCCACTAGCGGGATCCTACAATGAGCAGTTCTTC
>TRBV15|-|once|TRBJ1-5
CATGRSWPQHF
TGTGCCACGGGGCGCTCTTGGCCCCAGCATTTT
>TRBV5-4|-|few|TRBJ1-4
CASSNGADDNEKLFF
TGTGCCAGTTCGAACGGAGCGGACGATAATGAAAAACTGTTTTTT
>TRBV2|TRBD1|-|TRBJ2-7
CASTSGGYEQYF
TGTGCCAGCACCTCAGGGGGCTACGAGCAGTACTTC
>TRBV6-5|-|once|TRBJ1-3
CASSYSTTGRVSGNTIYF
TGTGCCAGCAGTTACTCGACGACGGGCAGGGTATCTGGAAACACCATATATTTT
>TRBV30|-|-|TRBJ1-5
CAWGPGPSNQPQHF
TGTGCCTGGGGGCCGGGGCCCAGCAATCAGCCCCAGCATTTT